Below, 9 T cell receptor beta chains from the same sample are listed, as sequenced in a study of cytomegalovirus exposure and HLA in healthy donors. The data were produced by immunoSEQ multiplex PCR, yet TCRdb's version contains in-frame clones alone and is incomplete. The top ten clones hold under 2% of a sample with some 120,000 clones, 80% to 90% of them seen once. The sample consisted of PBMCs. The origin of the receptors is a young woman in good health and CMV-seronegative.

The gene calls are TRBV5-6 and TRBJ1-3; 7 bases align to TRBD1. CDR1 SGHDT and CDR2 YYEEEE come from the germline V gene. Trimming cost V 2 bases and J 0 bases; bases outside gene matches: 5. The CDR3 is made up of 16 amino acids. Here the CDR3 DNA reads TGTGCCAGCAGCTTATCTGGGACAGTCTCTGGAAACACCATATATTTT. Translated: CASSLSGTVSGNTIYF.

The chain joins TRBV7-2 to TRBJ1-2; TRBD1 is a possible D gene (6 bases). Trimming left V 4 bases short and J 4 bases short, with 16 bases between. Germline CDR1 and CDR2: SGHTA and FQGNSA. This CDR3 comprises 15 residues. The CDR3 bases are TGTGCCAGCAGCTCTACCAAGACAGGAACCTATGGCTACACCTTC. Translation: CASSSTKTGTYGYTF.

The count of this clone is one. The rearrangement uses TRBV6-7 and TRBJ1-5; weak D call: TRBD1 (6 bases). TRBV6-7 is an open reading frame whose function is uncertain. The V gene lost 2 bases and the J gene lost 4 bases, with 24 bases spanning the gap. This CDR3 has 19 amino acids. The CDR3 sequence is CASSYVRARDISENQPQHF. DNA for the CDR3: TGTGCCAGCAGTTACGTTAGGGCCCGGGACATCTCCGAAAATCAGCCCCAGCATTTT.

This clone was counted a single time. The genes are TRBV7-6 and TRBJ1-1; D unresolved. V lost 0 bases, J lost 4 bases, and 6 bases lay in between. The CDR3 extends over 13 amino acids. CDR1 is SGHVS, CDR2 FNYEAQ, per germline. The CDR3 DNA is TGTGCCAGCAGCTTAGCGGAGGGCACTGAAGCTTTCTTT. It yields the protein CASSLAEGTEAFF.

The CDR3 DNA is TGTGCCAGCAGCTTAGATTCGCTAGCGGGAGCAGGGAGGGAGCAGTTCTTC. Translation gives CASSLDSLAGAGREQFF. The rearrangement links TRBV7-2 to TRBJ2-1; TRBD2 agrees at 10 bases. Germline CDR1 SGHTA, CDR2 FQGNSA. V lost 1 base and J lost 10; bases outside the gene matches: 13. CDR3 length: 17 amino acids.

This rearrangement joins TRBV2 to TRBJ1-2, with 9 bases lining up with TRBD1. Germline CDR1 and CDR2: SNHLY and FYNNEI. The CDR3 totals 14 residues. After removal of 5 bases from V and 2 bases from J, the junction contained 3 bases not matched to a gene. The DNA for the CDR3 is TGTGCCAGCAGTTCCGGGACAGGGAACTATGGCTACACCTTC. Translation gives CASSSGTGNYGYTF.

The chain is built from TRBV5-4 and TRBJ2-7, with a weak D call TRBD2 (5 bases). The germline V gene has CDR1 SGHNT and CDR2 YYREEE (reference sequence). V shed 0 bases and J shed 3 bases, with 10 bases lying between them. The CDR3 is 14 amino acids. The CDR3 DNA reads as TGTGCCAGCAGCTTGGGAACCGGGAACTACGAGCAGTACTTC. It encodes CASSLGTGNYEQYF. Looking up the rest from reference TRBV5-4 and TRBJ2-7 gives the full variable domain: ETGVTQSPTHLIKTRGQQVTLRCSSQSGHNTVSWYQQALGQGPQFIFQYYREEENGRGNFPPRFSGLQFPNYSSELNVNALELDDSALYLCASSLGTGNYEQYFGPGTRLTVT.

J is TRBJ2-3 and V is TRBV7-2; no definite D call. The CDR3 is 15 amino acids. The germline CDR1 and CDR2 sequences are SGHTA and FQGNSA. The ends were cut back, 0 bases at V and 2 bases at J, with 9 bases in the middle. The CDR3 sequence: CASSLALLDTDTQYF. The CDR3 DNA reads TGTGCCAGCAGCTTAGCTCTCCTAGACACAGATACGCAGTATTTT.

The DNA for the CDR3 is TGTGCCACCAGCACCAACCTAGGGCGGGGGGCCACAGATACGCAGTATTTT. Translated, it gives CATSTNLGRGATDTQYF. The chain is built from TRBV15 and TRBJ2-3, with 8 nucleotides matching TRBD2. CDR3 length: 17 residues. Germline CDR1 reads LNHNV; CDR2 reads YYDKDF (reference sequence). Trimming cost V 4 bases and J 2 bases; bases outside gene matches: 11.